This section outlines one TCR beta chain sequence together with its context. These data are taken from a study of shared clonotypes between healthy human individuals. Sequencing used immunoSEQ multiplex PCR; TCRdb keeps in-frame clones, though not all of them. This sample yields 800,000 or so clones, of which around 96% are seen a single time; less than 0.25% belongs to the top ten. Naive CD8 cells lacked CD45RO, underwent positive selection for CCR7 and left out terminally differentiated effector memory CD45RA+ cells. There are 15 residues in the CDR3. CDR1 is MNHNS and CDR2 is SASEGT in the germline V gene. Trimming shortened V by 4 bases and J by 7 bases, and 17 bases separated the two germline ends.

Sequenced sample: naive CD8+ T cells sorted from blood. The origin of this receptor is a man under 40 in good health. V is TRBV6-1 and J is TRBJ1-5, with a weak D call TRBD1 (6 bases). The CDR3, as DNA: TGTGCCAGCAGTGCGGGACACCTCTCCGGGCAGCCCCAGCATTTT. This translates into CASSAGHLSGQPQHF.